These T cell receptor beta chains were read from a single sample in a study of cytomegalovirus exposure and HLA in healthy donors. Clones were sequenced by immunoSEQ multiplex PCR, and TCRdb holds only the in-frame ones, with some missing. Altogether 180,000 or so clones are present, roughly 72% being singletons, with the ten largest covering just over 2%. What was sequenced was PBMCs. The receptors stem from a woman in her thirties in good health and CMV-seropositive. The CDR3 runs from the conserved cysteine through the conserved F or W. The order of the fields is D gene, clone size, J gene, V gene, CDR3 protein, CDR3 DNA. D genes are given only for firm matches. The size field is filled for only some rows; it gives once, few, many or a size class.

>-|-|TRBJ2-2|TRBV6-6
CAAGIPNTGELFF
TGTGCCGCGGGGATACCAAACACCGGGGAGCTGTTTTTT
>-|-|TRBJ1-2|TRBV9
CASSVLAGPGYTF
TGTGCCAGCAGCGTATTGGCAGGGCCGGGCTACACCTTC
>-|few|TRBJ2-1|TRBV29-1
CSVGASLNEQFF
TGCAGCGTTGGGGCTAGCCTCAATGAGCAGTTCTTC
>-|-|TRBJ2-5|TRBV29-1
CSGEKGQETQYF
TGCAGCGGGGAGAAGGGACAAGAGACCCAGTACTTC
>-|few|TRBJ1-5|TRBV2
CASSVSGFGNQPQHF
TGTGCCAGCAGTGTATCGGGATTTGGCAATCAGCCCCAGCATTTT
>-|-|TRBJ2-7|TRBV5-6
CASSPRTRGGSYEQYF
TGTGCCAGCAGCCCGAGGACCCGAGGGGGTTCCTACGAGCAGTACTTC
>TRBD2|-|TRBJ2-7|TRBV19
CASSSGTSGGGDPYEQYF
TGTGCCAGTAGTTCCGGGACTAGCGGAGGGGGAGATCCCTACGAGCAGTACTTC
>TRBD1|-|TRBJ2-7|TRBV29-1
CSAATGGFFYEQYF
TGCAGCGCCGCGACAGGGGGTTTTTTCTACGAGCAGTACTTC
>TRBD2|-|TRBJ2-1|TRBV6-6
CASSYLSGGNEQFF
TGTGCCAGCAGTTACTTGTCCGGGGGGAATGAGCAGTTCTTC
>-|-|TRBJ1-2|TRBV12-5
CASGLAGFGYTF
TGTGCTAGTGGTTTGGCAGGGTTTGGCTACACCTTC
>-|-|TRBJ1-2|TRBV28
CASNTPGLLGYTF
TGTGCCAGCAATACCCCGGGGTTGCTGGGCTACACCTTC
>-|-|TRBJ2-7|TRBV19
CASSIGGDIQYEQYF
TGTGCCAGTAGTATTGGGGGGGACATCCAGTACGAGCAGTACTTC
>TRBD1|-|TRBJ1-3|TRBV14
CASSAGGLSGNTIYF
TGTGCCAGCAGCGCAGGGGGCCTCTCTGGAAACACCATATATTTT
>-|-|TRBJ2-7|TRBV14
CASSQGKGQGKKNLYF
TGTGCCAGCAGCCAAGGGAAAGGGCAGGGAAAAAAGAATTTGTACTTC
>-|-|TRBJ2-3|TRBV29-1
CSVPGKNTDTQYF
TGCAGCGTTCCGGGGAAGAATACAGATACGCAGTATTTT
>TRBD1|-|TRBJ2-7|TRBV30
CAWSPDRAYEQYF
TGTGCCTGGAGCCCCGACAGGGCCTACGAGCAGTACTTC
>TRBD2|-|TRBJ2-3|TRBV6-6
CASSRLAGGPRTQYF
TGTGCCAGCAGCAGACTAGCGGGAGGGCCGAGGACGCAGTATTTT
>-|-|TRBJ2-5|TRBV9
CASSLGGGAGVRETQYF
TGTGCCAGCAGCCTGGGGGGAGGCGCCGGGGTCCGGGAGACCCAGTACTTC
>TRBD2|-|TRBJ2-2|TRBV4-3
CASSQSPGLAGDGTGELFF
TGCGCCAGCAGCCAAAGTCCGGGACTAGCGGGAGATGGGACCGGGGAGCTGTTTTTT
>TRBD1|-|TRBJ1-2|TRBV5-1
CASSPNGQGGYTF
TGCGCCAGCAGCCCGAACGGACAGGGGGGCTACACCTTC
>-|-|TRBJ1-1|TRBV5-1
CASSLTENTEAFF
TGCGCCAGCAGCTTGACAGAGAACACTGAAGCTTTCTTT
>-|few|TRBJ2-7|TRBV23-1
CASSQWTGESYEQYF
TGCGCCAGCAGTCAATGGACGGGGGAGTCCTACGAGCAGTACTTC
>-|-|TRBJ1-5|TRBV19
CASSRTQGRRNQPQHF
TGTGCCAGTAGTCGGACCCAGGGGCGGCGGAATCAGCCCCAGCATTTT
>TRBD1|-|TRBJ1-1|TRBV6-6
CASSYGGTDTEAFF
TGTGCCAGCAGTTACGGGGGGACAGACACTGAAGCTTTCTTT
>-|-|TRBJ1-5|TRBV10-3
CAIRGGPNQPQHF
TGTGCCATCAGGGGAGGACCGAATCAGCCCCAGCATTTT
>TRBD1|few|TRBJ1-2|TRBV4-3
CASSQKMGQGSHYGYTF
TGCGCCAGCAGCCAGAAGATGGGACAGGGGAGTCACTATGGCTACACCTTC
>-|-|TRBJ2-3|TRBV12-5
CASGLVRRGGTQYF
TGTGCTAGTGGTTTGGTACGGCGGGGAGGAACGCAGTATTTT
>-|-|TRBJ2-2|TRBV30
CAWSVYPRGTGELFF
TGTGCCTGGAGTGTGTACCCCCGGGGGACCGGGGAGCTGTTTTTT
>TRBD2|-|TRBJ2-7|TRBV2
CASSEWGRGLAGDYEQYF
TGTGCCAGCAGTGAATGGGGTAGGGGACTAGCGGGAGACTACGAGCAGTACTTC
>-|-|TRBJ2-7|TRBV7-2
CASSAQGSIPYEQYF
TGTGCCAGCAGCGCACAGGGCAGCATACCCTACGAGCAGTACTTC
>-|few|TRBJ2-7|TRBV6-5
CASSYGPGAGDEQYF
TGTGCCAGCAGTTATGGGCCAGGGGCTGGAGACGAGCAGTACTTC
>TRBD1|-|TRBJ2-1|TRBV5-4
CASSLGQGRNEQFF
TGTGCCAGCAGCTTAGGACAGGGTAGGAATGAGCAGTTCTTC
>TRBD2|-|TRBJ2-3|TRBV7-2
CASSSRTGTSGNTQYF
TGTGCCAGCAGCTCTAGGACTGGGACTAGCGGGAATACGCAGTATTTT
>-|few|TRBJ1-1|TRBV7-6
CASSSQRNTEAFF
TGTGCCAGCAGCTCACAGAGGAACACTGAAGCTTTCTTT
>-|-|TRBJ2-5|TRBV9
CASSVGSGGLETQYF
TGTGCCAGCAGCGTAGGGTCAGGGGGGTTGGAGACCCAGTACTTC
>-|few|TRBJ2-7|TRBV12-5
CASGLGLDSHEQYF
TGTGCTAGTGGTTTGGGACTAGATTCCCACGAGCAGTACTTC
>TRBD1|-|TRBJ1-2|TRBV29-1
CSVTRQGAVDGYTF
TGCAGCGTTACCAGACAGGGGGCGGTCGATGGCTACACCTTC
>TRBD2|-|TRBJ2-3|TRBV19
CASRELAGPPGQYF
TGTGCCAGTAGGGAACTAGCGGGGCCGCCGGGACAGTATTTT
>-|few|TRBJ1-1|TRBV6-5
CATVGLAMNTEAFF
TGTGCCACCGTCGGACTGGCCATGAACACTGAAGCTTTCTTT
>-|-|TRBJ1-4|TRBV9
CASSVAIGVLNEKLFF
TGTGCCAGCAGCGTAGCGATCGGGGTCCTTAATGAAAAACTGTTTTTT
>TRBD1|-|TRBJ1-2|TRBV19
CASKETGEYYGYTF
TGTGCCAGTAAGGAGACAGGGGAATACTATGGCTACACCTTC
>TRBD2|-|TRBJ2-1|TRBV6-8
CASSYSREGGVDEQFF
TGTGCCAGCAGTTACTCGAGGGAGGGCGGGGTTGATGAGCAGTTCTTC
>-|-|TRBJ1-2|TRBV6-1
CASRVDRDYGYTF
TGTGCCAGCAGGGTGGACAGAGACTATGGCTACACCTTC
>TRBD2|-|TRBJ2-5|TRBV6-6
CASNRLAGVPETQYF
TGTGCCAGTAACCGACTAGCGGGAGTCCCAGAGACCCAGTACTTC
>TRBD1|few|TRBJ2-5|TRBV5-4
CASSLDTGGTQYF
TGTGCCAGCAGCTTGGATACAGGGGGTACCCAGTACTTC
>-|-|TRBJ1-5|TRBV19
CASSIDHSGESNQPQHF
TGTGCCAGTAGTATAGATCATTCCGGGGAGAGCAATCAGCCCCAGCATTTT
>-|-|TRBJ1-3|TRBV6-1
CASSETLTVSGNTIYF
TGTGCCAGCAGTGAAACCCTGACAGTCTCTGGAAACACCATATATTTT
>TRBD1|-|TRBJ1-5|TRBV27
CASSYKYRQGYQPQHF
TGTGCCAGCAGTTACAAATATCGACAGGGGTATCAGCCCCAGCATTTT
>TRBD2|few|TRBJ2-5|TRBV7-7
CASSFGGGALETQYF
TGTGCCAGCAGCTTTGGCGGGGGGGCACTAGAGACCCAGTACTTC
>-|-|TRBJ2-1|TRBV10-1
CASSESTYTPYNEQFF
TGCGCCAGCAGTGAGTCGACATATACCCCCTACAATGAGCAGTTCTTC
>-|once|TRBJ1-2|TRBV19
CASSIVYGYTF
TGTGCCAGTAGTATCGTCTATGGCTACACCTTC
>-|-|TRBJ1-1|TRBV28
CASSLTGEKGGRQAFF
TGTGCCAGCAGTTTAACCGGGGAGAAGGGAGGCCGGCAAGCTTTCTTT
>TRBD2|-|TRBJ2-5|TRBV9
CASSVEGTSDQETQYF
TGTGCCAGCAGCGTAGAGGGGACTAGCGACCAAGAGACCCAGTACTTC
>TRBD1|-|TRBJ1-2|TRBV19
CASSTQTWTGDGYTF
TGTGCCAGTAGTACGCAAACGTGGACAGGGGACGGCTACACCTTC
>TRBD1|-|TRBJ2-3|TRBV28
CASKTGTGKSDTQYF
TGTGCCAGCAAAACCGGGACAGGAAAATCAGATACGCAGTATTTT